The present entry profiles one TCR beta chain with its context. Its target antigen remains unknown. Nothing much larger sits one base from this clone, and base qualities are not available. TCRbeta CDR3 regions were amplified from genomic DNA by means of the immunoSEQ Assay, a bias-controlled multiplex PCR. As for the original processing: The number of nucleated cells in each sample was estimated by amplification of reference gene primers within the assay. To quantify the absolute abundance of each unique TCRbeta CDR3 rearrangement, sequence reads were collapsed and filtered. For each sample, productive Simpson clonality was calculated by taking the square root of Simpson's diversity index across productive rearrangements. Entries here come from immuneACCESS through TCRdb and include only in-frame sequences with V and J called. Some clones fail to appear in such tables; in the studies checked, an unresolved V gene covers under half of the shortfall, and the cause of the remainder is unknown. V and J calls and clone size are those listed in that table; D and trimming were worked out from the DNA. Within this sample are 120,000 to 150,000 clones, with approximately 87% of them counted one time only. The leading ten clones occupy about 6% of the sample.

The data originate from a study of blood T cell repertoires in COVID-19 (TCRdb year 2020). About the investigation overall: Samples from collaborators originated in the United States, Italy and Spain and spanned both the acute and convalescent phases of COVID-19. The material from the prospective study consisted of cDNA or gDNA derived from T cells, B-cell-depleted T cells, or PBMCs. The dataset comprised deeply sampled blood TCRbeta repertoires from subjects exposed to, actively infected with, or recovered from COVID-19. The repertoires were released in a freely available public database meant as a resource for research on the immune response to SARS-CoV-2. The samples were drawn from the first 160 participants of the ongoing ImmuneRACE study and from more than 1,000 subjects provided by 6 global collaborators. Sample metadata almost always included a de-identified subject ID, COVID-19 status, age in years and sex. Where available, HLA class I and class II types were obtained from metadata supplied by the sample provider rather than from assay-based typing. What the research found in general, with its limitations: Clinical and demographic metadata were provided uncurated, with the amount varying by source and participant.

Each collaborating institution followed its own protocols to collect whole blood in K2EDTA tubes. For TCRbeta analysis, collaborator samples were shipped as frozen whole blood, as isolated PBMCs, or as DNA extracted from either sample type. The CDR3 starts with the cysteine, ends with the phenylalanine, and has 15 residues. The kept DNA is CDR3 alone, 45 bases in frame from the first base. CDR1 and CDR2, per the germline V gene (reference sequence), are MNHEY and SMNVEV. Deletion took 10 bases off V and 2 bases off J, with a span of 21 bases between the germline ends. Recombination connected TRBV27 to TRBJ2-7, with a weak D call of TRBD1 (6 bases match). The clonotype originates from an elderly man with acute or convalescent COVID-19. The sequenced material came from peripheral blood. The nucleotide sequence reads as follows: TGTGCCACCCAGGACCGAGACAGGCCTCCCTACGAGCAGTACTTC. This is translated as CATQDRDRPPYEQYF.